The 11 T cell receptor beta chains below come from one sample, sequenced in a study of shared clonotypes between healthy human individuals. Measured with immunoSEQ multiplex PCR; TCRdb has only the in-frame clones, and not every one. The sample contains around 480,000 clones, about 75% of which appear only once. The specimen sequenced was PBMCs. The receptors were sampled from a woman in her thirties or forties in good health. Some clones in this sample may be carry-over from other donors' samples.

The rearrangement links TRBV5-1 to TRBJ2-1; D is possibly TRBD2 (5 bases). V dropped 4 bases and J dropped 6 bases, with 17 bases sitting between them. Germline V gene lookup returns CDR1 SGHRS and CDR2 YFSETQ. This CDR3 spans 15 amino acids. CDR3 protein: CASSRSVQVPNEQFF. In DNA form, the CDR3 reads TGCGCCAGCAGCCGTAGCGTTCAAGTGCCCAATGAGCAGTTCTTC.

CDR3 in amino acids: CASSNEGYRGELFF. The CDR3 DNA is TGTGCCAGCAGTAACGAGGGGTATCGCGGGGAGCTGTTTTTT. The chain recombines TRBV28 with TRBJ2-2, with D possibly called TRBD1 or TRBD2 (5 bases each). Per the germline V gene, CDR1 is MDHEN and CDR2 is SYDVKM. CDR3 length: 14 residues. V dropped 5 bases and J dropped 7 bases, with 14 bases sitting between them.

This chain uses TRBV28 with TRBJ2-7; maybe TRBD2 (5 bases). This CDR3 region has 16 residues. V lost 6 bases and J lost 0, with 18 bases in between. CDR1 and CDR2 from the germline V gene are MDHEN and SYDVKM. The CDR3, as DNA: TGTGCCAGCAGCCCCCTCGACTACTCGAGCTCCTACGAGCAGTACTTC. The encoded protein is CASSPLDYSSSYEQYF.

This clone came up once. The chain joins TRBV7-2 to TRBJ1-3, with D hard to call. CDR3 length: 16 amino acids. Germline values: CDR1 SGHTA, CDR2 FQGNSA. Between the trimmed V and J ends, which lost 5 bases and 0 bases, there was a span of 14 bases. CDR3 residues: CASSPRPTGSGNTIYF. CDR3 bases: TGTGCCAGCAGCCCGCGTCCTACCGGCTCTGGAAACACCATATATTTT.

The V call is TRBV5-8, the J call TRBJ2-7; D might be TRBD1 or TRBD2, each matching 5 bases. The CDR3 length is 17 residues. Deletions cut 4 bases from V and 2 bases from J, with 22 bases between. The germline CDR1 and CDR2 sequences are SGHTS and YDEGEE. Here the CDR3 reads CASSKMRGTDHAYEQYF. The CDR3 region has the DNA TGTGCCAGCAGCAAAATGAGAGGGACGGATCACGCCTACGAGCAGTACTTC.

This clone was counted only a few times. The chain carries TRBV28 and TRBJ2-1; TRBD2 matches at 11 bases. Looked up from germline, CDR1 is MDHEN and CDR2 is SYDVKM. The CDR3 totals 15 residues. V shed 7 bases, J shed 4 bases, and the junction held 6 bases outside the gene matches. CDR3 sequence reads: CASNLSGRGYNEQFF. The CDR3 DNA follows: TGTGCCAGCAACCTTAGCGGGAGGGGGTACAATGAGCAGTTCTTC.

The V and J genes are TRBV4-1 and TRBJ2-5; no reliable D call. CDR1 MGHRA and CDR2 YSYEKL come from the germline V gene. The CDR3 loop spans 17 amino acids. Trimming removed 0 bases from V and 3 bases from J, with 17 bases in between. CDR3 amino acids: CASSQDGVAPAKETQYF. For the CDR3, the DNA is TGCGCCAGCAGCCAAGATGGGGTCGCGCCAGCAAAAGAGACCCAGTACTTC.

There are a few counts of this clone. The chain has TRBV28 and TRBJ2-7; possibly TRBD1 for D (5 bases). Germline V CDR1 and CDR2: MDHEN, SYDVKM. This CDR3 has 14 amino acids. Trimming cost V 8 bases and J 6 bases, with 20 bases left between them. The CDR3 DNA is TGTGCCAGCCCTCCCCGAAATGCTAGGGGCGAGCAGTACTTC. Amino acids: CASPPRNARGEQYF.

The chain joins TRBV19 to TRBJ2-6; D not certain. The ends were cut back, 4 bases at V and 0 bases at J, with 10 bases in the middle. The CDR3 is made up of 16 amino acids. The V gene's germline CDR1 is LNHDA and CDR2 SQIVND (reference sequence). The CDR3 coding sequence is TGTGCCAGTAGTACGGACGGAAGCTCTGGGGCCAACGTCCTGACTTTC. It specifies CASSTDGSSGANVLTF.

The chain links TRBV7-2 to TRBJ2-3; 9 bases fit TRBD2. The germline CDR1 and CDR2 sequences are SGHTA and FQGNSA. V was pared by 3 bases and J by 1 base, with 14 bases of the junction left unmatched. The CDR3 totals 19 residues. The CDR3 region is CASSFRGHRASGGTDTQYF. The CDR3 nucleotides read TGTGCCAGCAGCTTCAGGGGTCATAGGGCTAGCGGGGGCACAGATACGCAGTATTTT. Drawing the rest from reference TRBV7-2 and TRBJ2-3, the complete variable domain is GAGVSQSPSNKVTEKGKDVELRCDPISGHTALYWYRQSLGQGLEFLIYFQGNSAPDKSGLPSDRFSAERTGGSVSTLTIQRTQQEDSAVYLCASSFRGHRASGGTDTQYFGPGTRLTVL.

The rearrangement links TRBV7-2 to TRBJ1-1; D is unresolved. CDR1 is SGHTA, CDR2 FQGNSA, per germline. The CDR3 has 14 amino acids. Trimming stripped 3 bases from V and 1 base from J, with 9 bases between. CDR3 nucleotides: TGTGCCAGCAGCTTTTTTTGGGGGAACACTGAAGCTTTCTTT. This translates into CASSFFWGNTEAFF.